Described below is a single T cell receptor beta chain sequence and its context. Antigen unknown. Primers: 60 Vbeta forward and 13 Jbeta reverse. Profiled with immunoSEQ multiplex PCR; TCRdb holds only in-frame clones, not every one. This table holds over 65,000 clones, approximately 78% found once. This CDR3 region has 12 residues. Germline V gene lookup returns CDR1 SGHVS and CDR2 FQNEAQ. V was cut by 5 bases and J by 7 bases, with 12 bases left in between. This sample is part of a study of cytomegalovirus exposure and HLA in healthy donors. Findings and limits, study-wide: Several of the most significant clusters were apparently associated with common viral pathogens in a later analysis. TCR beta V segments were, for the most part, productive about 87% or about 30% of the time in an earlier analysis. A missense variant in DCLRE1C was later tied to TCR beta V- and J-gene trimming. Rarity characterized most TCR sequences, yet some public TCRs appeared in many donors.

The sequenced sample was PBMCs. The V call is TRBV7-8, the J call TRBJ2-7; perhaps TRBD2 as D (6 bases). The source of this sequence is a human donor in good health. Written as DNA, the CDR3 is TGTGCCAGCAGCATCGGGAGTCTGGAGCAGTACTTC. Amino acid sequence: CASSIGSLEQYF.